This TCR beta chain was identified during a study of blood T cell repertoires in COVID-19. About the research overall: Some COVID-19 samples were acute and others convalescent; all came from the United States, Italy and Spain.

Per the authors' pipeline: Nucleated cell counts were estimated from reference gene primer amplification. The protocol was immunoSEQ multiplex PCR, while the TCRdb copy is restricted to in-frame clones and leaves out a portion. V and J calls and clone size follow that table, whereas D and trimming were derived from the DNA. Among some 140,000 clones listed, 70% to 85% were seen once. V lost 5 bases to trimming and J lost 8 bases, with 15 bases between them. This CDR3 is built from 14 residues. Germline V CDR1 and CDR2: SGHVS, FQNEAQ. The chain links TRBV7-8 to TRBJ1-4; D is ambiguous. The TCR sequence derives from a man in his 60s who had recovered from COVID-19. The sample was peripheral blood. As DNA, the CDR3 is TGTGCCAGCAGCGTCGACTTTACTTTCGAAAAACTGTTTTTT. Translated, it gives CASSVDFTFEKLFF.